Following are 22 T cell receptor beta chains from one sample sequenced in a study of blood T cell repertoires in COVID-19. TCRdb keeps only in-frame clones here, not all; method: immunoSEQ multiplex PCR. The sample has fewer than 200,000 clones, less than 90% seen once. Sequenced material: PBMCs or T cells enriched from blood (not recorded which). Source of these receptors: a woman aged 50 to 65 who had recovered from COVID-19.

In DNA form, the CDR3 reads TGTGCCAGCGAGACAGGAAACATTCAGTACTTC. Translation: CASETGNIQYF. This chain uses TRBV25-1 with TRBJ2-4; TRBD1 is a possible D gene (6 bases). Trimming removed 8 bases at V and 6 bases at J, with 8 bases between. The CDR3 covers 11 residues. The germline V gene encodes CDR1 MGHDK and CDR2 SYGVNS.

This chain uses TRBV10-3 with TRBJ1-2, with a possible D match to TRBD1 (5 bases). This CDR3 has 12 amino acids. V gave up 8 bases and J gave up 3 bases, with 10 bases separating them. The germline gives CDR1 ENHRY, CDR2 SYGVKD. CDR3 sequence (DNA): TGTGCCATCGGCCAGGGCGACTATGGCTACACCTTC. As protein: CAIGQGDYGYTF.

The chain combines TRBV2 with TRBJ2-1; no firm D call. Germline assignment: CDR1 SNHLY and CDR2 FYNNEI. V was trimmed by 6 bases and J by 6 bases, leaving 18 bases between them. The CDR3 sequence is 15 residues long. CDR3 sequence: CASSATPNQVNEQFF. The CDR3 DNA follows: TGTGCCAGCAGCGCAACTCCAAACCAGGTCAATGAGCAGTTCTTC.

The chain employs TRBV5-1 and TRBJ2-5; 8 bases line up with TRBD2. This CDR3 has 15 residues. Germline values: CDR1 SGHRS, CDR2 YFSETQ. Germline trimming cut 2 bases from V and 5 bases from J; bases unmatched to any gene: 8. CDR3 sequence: CASSFSTGGDETQYF. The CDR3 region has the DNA TGCGCCAGCAGCTTTAGTACGGGGGGGGACGAGACCCAGTACTTC.

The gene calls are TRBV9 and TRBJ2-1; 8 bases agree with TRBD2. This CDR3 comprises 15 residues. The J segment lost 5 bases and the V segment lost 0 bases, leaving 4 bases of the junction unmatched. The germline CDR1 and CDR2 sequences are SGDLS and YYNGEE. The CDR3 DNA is TGTGCCAGCAGCGTAGATGGAGCGGGGGACAATGAGCAGTTCTTC. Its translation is CASSVDGAGDNEQFF.

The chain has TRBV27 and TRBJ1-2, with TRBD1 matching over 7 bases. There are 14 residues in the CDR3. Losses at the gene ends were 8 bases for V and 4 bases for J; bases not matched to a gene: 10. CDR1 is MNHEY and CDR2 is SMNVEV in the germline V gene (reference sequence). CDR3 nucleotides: TGTGCCAGCGGTATAGGGACAGAGGGCTATGGCTACACCTTC. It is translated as CASGIGTEGYGYTF.

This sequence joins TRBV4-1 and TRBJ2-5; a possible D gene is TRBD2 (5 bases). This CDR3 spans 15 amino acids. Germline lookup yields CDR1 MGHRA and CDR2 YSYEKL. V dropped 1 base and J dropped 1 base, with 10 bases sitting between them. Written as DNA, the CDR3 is TGCGCCAGCAGCCAAGGAGGGAAGTTCCAAGAGACCCAGTACTTC. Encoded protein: CASSQGGKFQETQYF.

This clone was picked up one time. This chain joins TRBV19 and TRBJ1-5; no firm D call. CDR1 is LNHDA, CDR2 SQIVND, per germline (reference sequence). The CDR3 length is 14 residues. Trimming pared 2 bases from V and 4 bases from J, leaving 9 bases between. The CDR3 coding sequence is TGTGCCAGTAGTATAAATTCCGTGAATCAGCCCCAGCATTTT. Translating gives CASSINSVNQPQHF.

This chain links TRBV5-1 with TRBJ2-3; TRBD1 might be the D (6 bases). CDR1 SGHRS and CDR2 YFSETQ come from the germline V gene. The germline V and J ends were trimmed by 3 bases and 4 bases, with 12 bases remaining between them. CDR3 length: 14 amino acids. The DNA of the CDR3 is TGCGCCAGCAGCTATGGACAGAGGGCAGATACGCAGTATTTT. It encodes CASSYGQRADTQYF.

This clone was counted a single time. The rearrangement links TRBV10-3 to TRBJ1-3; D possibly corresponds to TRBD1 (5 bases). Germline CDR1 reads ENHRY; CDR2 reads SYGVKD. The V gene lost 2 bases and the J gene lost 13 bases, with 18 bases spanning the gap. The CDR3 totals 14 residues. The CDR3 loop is CAISEGSWGDPIYF. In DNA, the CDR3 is TGTGCCATCAGTGAGGGGTCCTGGGGGGACCCAATATATTTT.

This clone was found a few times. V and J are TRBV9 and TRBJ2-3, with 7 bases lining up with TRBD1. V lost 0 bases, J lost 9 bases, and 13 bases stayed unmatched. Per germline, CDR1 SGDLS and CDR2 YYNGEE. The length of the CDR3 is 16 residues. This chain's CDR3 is CASSVEGGQIANTQYF. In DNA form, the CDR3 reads TGTGCCAGCAGCGTAGAAGGGGGACAGATCGCAAACACGCAGTATTTT. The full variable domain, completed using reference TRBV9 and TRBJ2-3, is DSGVTQTPKHLITATGQRVTLRCSPRSGDLSVYWYQQSLDQGLQFLIQYYNGEERAKGNILERFSAQQFPDLHSELNLSSLELGDSALYFCASSVEGGQIANTQYFGPGTRLTVL.

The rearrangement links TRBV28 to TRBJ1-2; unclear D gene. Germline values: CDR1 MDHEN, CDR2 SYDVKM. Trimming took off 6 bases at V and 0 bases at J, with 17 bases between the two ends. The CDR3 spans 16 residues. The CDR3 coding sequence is TGTGCCAGCAGCCCCCCTGACGGGATAACTAACTATGGCTACACCTTC. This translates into CASSPPDGITNYGYTF.

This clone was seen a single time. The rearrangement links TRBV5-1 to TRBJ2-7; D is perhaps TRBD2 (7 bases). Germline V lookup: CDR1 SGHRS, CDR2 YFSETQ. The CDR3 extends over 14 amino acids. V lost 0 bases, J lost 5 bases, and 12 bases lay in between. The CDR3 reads CASSLGRGANEQYV. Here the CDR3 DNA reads TGCGCCAGCAGCTTGGGTCGGGGGGCCAACGAGCAGTACGTC.

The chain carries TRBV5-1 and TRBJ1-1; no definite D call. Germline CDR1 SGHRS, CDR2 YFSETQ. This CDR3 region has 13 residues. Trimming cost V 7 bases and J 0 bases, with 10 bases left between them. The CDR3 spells CASGPDMNTEAFF. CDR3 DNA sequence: TGCGCCAGCGGGCCAGACATGAACACTGAAGCTTTCTTT.

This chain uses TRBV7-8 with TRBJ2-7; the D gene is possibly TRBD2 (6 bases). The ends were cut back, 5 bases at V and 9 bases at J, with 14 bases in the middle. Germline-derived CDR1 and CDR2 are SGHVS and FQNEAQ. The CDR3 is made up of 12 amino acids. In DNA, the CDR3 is TGTGCCAGCAGCCCAGCCCTGGGGGGGCAGTACGTC. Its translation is CASSPALGGQYV.

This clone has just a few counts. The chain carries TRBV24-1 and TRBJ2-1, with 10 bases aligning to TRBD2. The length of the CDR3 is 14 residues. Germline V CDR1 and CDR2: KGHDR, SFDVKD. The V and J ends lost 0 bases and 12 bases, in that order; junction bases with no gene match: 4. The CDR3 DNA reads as TGTGCCACCAGTGATTTGGGAGTAGCGGGGGGGCAGTTCTTC. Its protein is CATSDLGVAGGQFF.

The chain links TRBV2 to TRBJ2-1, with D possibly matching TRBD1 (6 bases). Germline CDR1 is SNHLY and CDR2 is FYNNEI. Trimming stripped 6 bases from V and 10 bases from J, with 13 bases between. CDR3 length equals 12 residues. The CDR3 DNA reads TGTGCCAGCAGGAACAGGGTCGGGGAGCAGTTCTTC. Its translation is CASRNRVGEQFF. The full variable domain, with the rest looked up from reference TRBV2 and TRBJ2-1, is EPEVTQTPSHQVTQMGQEVILRCVPISNHLYFYWYRQILGQKVEFLVSFYNNEISEKSEIFDDQFSVERPDGSNFTLKIRSTKLEDSAMYFCASRNRVGEQFFGPGTRLTVL.

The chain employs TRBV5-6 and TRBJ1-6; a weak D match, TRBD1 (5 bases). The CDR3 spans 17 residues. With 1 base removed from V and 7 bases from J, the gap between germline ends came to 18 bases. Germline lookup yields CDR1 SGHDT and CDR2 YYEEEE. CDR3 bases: TGTGCCAGCAGCTTGTATCGGCAGGGAAAAAGAAATTCACCCCTCCACTTT. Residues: CASSLYRQGKRNSPLHF.

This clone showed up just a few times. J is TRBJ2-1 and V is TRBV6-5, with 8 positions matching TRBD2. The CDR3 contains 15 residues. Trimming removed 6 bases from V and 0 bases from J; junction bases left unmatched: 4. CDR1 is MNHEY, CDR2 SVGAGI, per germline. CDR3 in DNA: TGTGCCAGCAGAAGCGGGAGTAGCTCCTACAATGAGCAGTTCTTC. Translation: CASRSGSSSYNEQFF.

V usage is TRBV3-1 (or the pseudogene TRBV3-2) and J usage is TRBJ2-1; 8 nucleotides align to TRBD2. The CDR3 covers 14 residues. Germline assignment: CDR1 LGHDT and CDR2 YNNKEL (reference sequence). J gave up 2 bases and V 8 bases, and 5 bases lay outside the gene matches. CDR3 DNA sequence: TGTGCCAGCCTCGGGGGGGCCACCTACAATGAGCAGTTCTTC. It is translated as CASLGGATYNEQFF.

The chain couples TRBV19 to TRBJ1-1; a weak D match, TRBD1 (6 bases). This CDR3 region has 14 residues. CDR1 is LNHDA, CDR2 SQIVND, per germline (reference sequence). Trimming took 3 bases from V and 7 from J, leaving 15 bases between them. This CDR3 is CASSIPGGQDEAFF. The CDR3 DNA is TGTGCCAGTAGTATCCCCGGGGGGCAGGATGAAGCTTTCTTT.

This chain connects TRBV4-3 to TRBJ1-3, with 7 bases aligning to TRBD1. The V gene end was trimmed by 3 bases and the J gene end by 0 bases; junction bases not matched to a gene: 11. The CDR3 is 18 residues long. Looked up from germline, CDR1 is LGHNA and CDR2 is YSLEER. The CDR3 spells CASSHYLDRETSGNTIYF. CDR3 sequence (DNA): TGCGCCAGCAGCCACTACCTAGACAGGGAAACCTCTGGAAACACCATATATTTT.